These T cell receptor beta chains were read from a single sample in a study of CD8 T cells in ankylosing spondylitis. TCRdb itself ran the 5' RACE reads through MiXCR, one entry per CDR3 protein. In the table there are around 250,000 distinct CDR3 sequences, around a tenth of which are singletons. Sequenced: blood, either unsorted or a sorted T cell fraction (not recorded which). Every receptor here comes from a male donor with ankylosing spondylitis or in good health (not recorded which). CDR3s include the opening cysteine and the closing phenylalanine or tryptophan. A D gene is named only where the DNA matches it firmly. Some rows have no size entry. The others give once, few or many, or a class for an expanded clone.

many 12 . TRBJ2-2 TRBV27 CASSSSGRELFF TGTGCCAGCAGTTCGAGTGGCCGGGAGCTGTTTTTT
. 16 . TRBJ2-7 TRBV7-9 CASSLEVGGFSYEQYF TGTGCCAGCAGCTTAGAGGTCGGGGGCTTCTCCTACGAGCAGTACTTC
few 13 . TRBJ2-1 TRBV11-1 CASSQTSIGEQFF TGTGCCAGCAGCCAAACTAGTATCGGTGAGCAGTTCTTC
. 14 . TRBJ1-3 TRBV7-9 CASSFQATGNTIYF TGTGCCAGCAGCTTCCAAGCAACTGGAAACACCATATATTTT
. 15 . TRBJ2-2 TRBV2 CASRSVAANTGELFF TGTGCCAGCAGGTCTGTGGCCGCGAACACCGGGGAGCTGTTTTTT
many 14 TRBD1 TRBJ2-5 TRBV5-1 CASSLATGLETQYF TGCGCCAGCAGCTTGGCGACAGGGTTAGAGACCCAGTACTTC
few 15 . TRBJ1-4 TRBV7-6 CASSLARADNEKLFF TGTGCCAGCAGCTTAGCGCGGGCGGACAATGAAAAACTGTTTTTT
few 13 . TRBJ2-1 TRBV7-9 CASSSPAVNEQFF TGTGCCAGCAGCTCTCCAGCGGTCAATGAGCAGTTCTTC
. 15 . TRBJ1-1 TRBV19 CASTQGNQGHTEAFF TGTGCCAGTACCCAAGGGAATCAGGGGCACACTGAAGCTTTCTTT
many 14 . TRBJ1-2 TRBV15 CATSRDPGVGGYTF TGTGCCACCAGCAGGGATCCAGGGGTTGGTGGCTACACCTTC
many 13 TRBD1 TRBJ2-7 TRBV29-1 CSGRTGGNYEQYF TGCAGCGGCCGGACAGGGGGAAACTACGAGCAGTACTTC
many 14 . TRBJ2-5 TRBV6-5 CASSYVEFQETQYF TGTGCCAGCAGTTACGTTGAGTTCCAAGAGACCCAGTACTTC
many 16 TRBD1 TRBJ2-6 TRBV29-1 CSGYLTGNSGANVLTF TGCAGCGGTTATTTGACAGGGAACTCTGGGGCCAACGTCCTGACTTTC
few 13 . TRBJ2-1 TRBV12-5 CASGQDTYNEQFF TGTGCTAGTGGCCAGGACACTTACAATGAGCAGTTCTTC
many 15 TRBD1 TRBJ2-2 TRBV6-5 CASSLLRQGAGELFF TGTGCCAGCAGTTTACTCCGACAGGGGGCCGGGGAGCTGTTTTTT
many 14 TRBD1 TRBJ1-6 TRBV11-2 CASRGQGAWSPLHF TGTGCCAGCAGAGGACAGGGGGCTTGGTCACCCCTCCACTTT
many 14 TRBD2 TRBJ2-3 TRBV10-3 CAIAWGGFTDTQYF TGTGCCATCGCATGGGGGGGGTTCACAGATACGCAGTATTTT
. 14 . TRBJ2-1 TRBV18 CASSPPSSDNEQFF TGTGCCAGCTCACCACCGAGCAGTGACAATGAGCAGTTCTTC
many 14 . TRBJ2-1 TRBV20-1 CSARAGTLYNEQFF TGCAGTGCTAGAGCGGGAACCTTATACAATGAGCAGTTCTTC
. 16 TRBD2 TRBJ2-2 TRBV10-3 CAISQRGLGNTGELFF TGTGCCATCAGTCAAAGGGGACTAGGGAACACCGGGGAGCTGTTTTTT